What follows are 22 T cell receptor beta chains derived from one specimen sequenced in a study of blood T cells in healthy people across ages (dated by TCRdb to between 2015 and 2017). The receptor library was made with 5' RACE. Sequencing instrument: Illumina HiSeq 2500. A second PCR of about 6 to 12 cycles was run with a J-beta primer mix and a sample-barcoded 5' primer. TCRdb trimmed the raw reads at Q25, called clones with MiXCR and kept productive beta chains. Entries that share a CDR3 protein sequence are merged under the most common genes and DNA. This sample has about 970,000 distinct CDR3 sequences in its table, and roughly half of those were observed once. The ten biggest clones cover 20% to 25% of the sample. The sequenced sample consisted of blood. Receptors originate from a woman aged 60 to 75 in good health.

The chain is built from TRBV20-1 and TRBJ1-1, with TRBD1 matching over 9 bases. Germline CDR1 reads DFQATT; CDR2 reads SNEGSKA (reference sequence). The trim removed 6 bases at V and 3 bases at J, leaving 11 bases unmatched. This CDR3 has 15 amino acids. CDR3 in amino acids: CSADHRGRSDTEAFF. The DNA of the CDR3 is TGCAGTGCGGACCACAGGGGGCGTAGCGACACTGAAGCTTTCTTT.

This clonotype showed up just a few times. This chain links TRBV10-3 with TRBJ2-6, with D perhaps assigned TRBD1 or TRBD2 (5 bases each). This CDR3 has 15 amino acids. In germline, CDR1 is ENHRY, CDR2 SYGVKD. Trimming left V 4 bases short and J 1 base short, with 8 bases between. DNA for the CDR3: TGTGCCATCAGTGCCGGGGCATCTGGGGCCAACGTCCTGACTTTC. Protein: CAISAGASGANVLTF.

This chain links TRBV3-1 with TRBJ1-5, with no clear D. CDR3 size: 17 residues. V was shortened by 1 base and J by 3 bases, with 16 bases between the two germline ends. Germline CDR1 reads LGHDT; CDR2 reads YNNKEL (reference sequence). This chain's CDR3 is CASSQGRSTVLNQPQHF. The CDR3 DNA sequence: TGTGCCAGCAGCCAAGGAAGGAGTACAGTCCTCAATCAGCCCCAGCATTTT.

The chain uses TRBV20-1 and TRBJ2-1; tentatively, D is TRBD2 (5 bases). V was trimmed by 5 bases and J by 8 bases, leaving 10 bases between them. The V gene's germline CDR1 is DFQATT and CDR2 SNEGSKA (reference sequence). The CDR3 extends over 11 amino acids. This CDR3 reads CSALLGDEQFF. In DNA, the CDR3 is TGCAGTGCTCTCCTCGGGGATGAGCAGTTCTTC.

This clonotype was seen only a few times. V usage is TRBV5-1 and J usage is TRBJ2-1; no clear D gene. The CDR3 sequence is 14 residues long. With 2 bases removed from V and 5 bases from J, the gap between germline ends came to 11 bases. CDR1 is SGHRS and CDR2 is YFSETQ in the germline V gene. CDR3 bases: TGCGCCAGCAGCTTCAGGACCGCGAACAATGAGCAGTTCTTC. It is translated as CASSFRTANNEQFF.

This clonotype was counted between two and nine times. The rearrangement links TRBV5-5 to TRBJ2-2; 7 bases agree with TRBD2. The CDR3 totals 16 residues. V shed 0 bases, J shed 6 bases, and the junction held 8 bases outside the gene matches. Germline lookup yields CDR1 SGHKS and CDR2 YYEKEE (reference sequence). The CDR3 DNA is TGTGCCAGCAGCTTGGCTGCGGGAGCTTATTCCGGGGAGCTGTTTTTT. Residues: CASSLAAGAYSGELFF.

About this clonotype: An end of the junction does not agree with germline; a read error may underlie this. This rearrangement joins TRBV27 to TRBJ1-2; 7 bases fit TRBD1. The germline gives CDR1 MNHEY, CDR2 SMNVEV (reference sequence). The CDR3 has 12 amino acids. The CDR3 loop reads CASSRDSRGYTF. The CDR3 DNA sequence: TGTGCCAGCAGTAGGGACAGTCGAGGCTATACCTTC.

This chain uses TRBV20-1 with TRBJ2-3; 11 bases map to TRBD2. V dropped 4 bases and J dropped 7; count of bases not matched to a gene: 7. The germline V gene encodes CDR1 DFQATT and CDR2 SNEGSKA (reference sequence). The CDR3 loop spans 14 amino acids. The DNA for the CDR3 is TGCAGTGCTACCACTAGCGGGAGAATGTATACGCAGTATTTT. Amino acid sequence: CSATTSGRMYTQYF.

CDR3 amino acids: CASSTGQFQETQYF. CDR3 sequence (DNA): TGTGCCAGCAGCACCGGACAGTTCCAAGAGACCCAGTACTTC. The V gene is TRBV7-2, the J gene TRBJ2-5, with D tentatively TRBD1 (6 bases). The CDR3 is 14 amino acids. Trimming took 5 bases from V and 1 from J, leaving 11 bases between them. Germline values: CDR1 SGHTA, CDR2 FQGNSA.

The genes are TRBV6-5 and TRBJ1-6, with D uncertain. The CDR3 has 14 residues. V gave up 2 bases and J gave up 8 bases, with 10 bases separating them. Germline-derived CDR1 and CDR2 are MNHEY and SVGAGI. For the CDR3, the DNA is TGTGCCAGCAGTTACGCCGGATACTATTCACCCCTCCACTTT. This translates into CASSYAGYYSPLHF.

The CDR3 DNA reads TGTGCCAGCAGCTTAGGTTTAGGGGAGAGGTACAATGAGCAGTTCTTC. Encoded protein: CASSLGLGERYNEQFF. V and J are TRBV7-9 and TRBJ2-1, with D perhaps assigned TRBD1 or TRBD2 (5 bases each). Germline lookup yields CDR1 SEHNR and CDR2 FQNEAQ (reference sequence). Trimming stripped 1 base from V and 4 bases from J, with 14 bases between. The CDR3 is made up of 16 amino acids.

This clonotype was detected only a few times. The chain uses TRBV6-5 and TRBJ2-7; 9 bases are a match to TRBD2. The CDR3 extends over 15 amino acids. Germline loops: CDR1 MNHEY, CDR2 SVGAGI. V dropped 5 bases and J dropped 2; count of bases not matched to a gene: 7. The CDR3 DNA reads TGTGCCAGCAGTACCTTAGCGGGAGAAGCCTACGAGCAGTACTTC. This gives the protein CASSTLAGEAYEQYF.

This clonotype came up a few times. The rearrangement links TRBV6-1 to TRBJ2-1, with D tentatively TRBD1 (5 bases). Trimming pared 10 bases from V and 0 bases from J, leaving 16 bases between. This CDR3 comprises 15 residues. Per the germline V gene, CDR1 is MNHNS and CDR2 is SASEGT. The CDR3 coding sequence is TGTGCCATCGATGGGGCGAGCCCCTCCTACAATGAGCAGTTCTTC. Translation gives CAIDGASPSYNEQFF.

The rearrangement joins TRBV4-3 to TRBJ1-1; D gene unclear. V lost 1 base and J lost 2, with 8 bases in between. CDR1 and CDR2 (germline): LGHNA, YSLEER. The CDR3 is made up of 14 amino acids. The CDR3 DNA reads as TGCGCCAGCAGCCAAGTCGTGAGAAACACTGAAGCTTTCTTT. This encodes CASSQVVRNTEAFF.

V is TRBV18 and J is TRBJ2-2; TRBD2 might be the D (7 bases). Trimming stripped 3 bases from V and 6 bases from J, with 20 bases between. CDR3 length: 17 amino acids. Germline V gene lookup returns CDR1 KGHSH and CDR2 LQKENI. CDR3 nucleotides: TGTGCCAGCTCACCGCTGAGTCAAGGCGGGGGCGCCGGGGAGCTGTTTTTT. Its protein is CASSPLSQGGGAGELFF.

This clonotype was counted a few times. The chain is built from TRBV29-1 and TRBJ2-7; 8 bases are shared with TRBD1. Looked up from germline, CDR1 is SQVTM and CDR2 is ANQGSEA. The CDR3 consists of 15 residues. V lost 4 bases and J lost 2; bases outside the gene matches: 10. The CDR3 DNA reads TGCAGCGTTGCAGGGGGCAGCCCCAACACCTACGAGCAGTACTTC. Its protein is CSVAGGSPNTYEQYF.

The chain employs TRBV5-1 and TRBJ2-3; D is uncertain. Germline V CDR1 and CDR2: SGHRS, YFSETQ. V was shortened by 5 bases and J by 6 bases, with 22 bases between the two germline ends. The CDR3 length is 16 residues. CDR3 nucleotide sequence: TGCGCCAGCAGTTCAAGGTGGAGCCGTCCGCCCGATACGCAGTATTTT. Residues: CASSSRWSRPPDTQYF.

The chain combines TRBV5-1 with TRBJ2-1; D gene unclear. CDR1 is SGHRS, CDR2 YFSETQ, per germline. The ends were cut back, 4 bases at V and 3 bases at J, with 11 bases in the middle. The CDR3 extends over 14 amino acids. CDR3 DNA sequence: TGCGCCAGCAGCAGGGTATCAAACTACAATGAGCAGTTCTTC. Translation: CASSRVSNYNEQFF.

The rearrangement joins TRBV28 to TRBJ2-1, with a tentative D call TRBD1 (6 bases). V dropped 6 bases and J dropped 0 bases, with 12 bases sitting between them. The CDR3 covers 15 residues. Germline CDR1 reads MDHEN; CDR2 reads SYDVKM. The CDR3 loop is CASRLGGSSYNEQFF. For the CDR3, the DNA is TGTGCCAGCAGATTAGGGGGTAGCTCCTACAATGAGCAGTTCTTC.

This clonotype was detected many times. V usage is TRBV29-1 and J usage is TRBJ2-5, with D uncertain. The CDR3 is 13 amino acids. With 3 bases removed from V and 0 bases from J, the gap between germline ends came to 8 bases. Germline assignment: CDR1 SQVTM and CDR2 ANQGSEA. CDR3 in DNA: TGCAGCGTTGATTCCCTATACCAAGAGACCCAGTACTTC. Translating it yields CSVDSLYQETQYF.

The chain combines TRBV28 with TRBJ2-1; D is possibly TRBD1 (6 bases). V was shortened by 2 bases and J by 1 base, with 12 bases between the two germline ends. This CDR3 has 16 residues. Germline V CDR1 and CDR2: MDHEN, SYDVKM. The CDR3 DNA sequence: TGTGCCAGCAGTTTACCCGGGACACAGTCCTACAATGAGCAGTTCTTC. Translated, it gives CASSLPGTQSYNEQFF.

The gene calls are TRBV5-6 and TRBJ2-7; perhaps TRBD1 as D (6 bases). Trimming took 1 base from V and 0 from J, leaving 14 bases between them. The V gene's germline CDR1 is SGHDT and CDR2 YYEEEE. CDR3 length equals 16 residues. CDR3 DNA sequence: TGTGCCAGCAGCTTGATGGGGGCCAGAAGCTCCTACGAGCAGTACTTC. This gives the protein CASSLMGARSSYEQYF. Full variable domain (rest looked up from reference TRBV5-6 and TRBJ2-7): DAGVTQSPTHLIKTRGQQVTLRCSPKSGHDTVSWYQQALGQGPQFIFQYYEEEERQRGNFPDRFSGHQFPNYSSELNVNALLLGDSALYLCASSLMGARSSYEQYFGPGTRLTVT.